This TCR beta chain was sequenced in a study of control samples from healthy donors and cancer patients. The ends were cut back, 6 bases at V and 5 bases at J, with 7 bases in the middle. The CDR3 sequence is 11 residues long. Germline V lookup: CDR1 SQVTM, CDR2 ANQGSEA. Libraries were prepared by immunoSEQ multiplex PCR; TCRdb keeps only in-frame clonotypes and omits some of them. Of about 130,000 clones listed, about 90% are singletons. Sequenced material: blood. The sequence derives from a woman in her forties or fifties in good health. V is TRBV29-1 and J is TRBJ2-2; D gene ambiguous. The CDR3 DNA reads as TGCAGCGTCACAGAAACCGGGGAGCTGTTTTTT. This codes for CSVTETGELFF.